This TCR beta chain comes out of a study of technical replicates of blood from a handful of donors. The length of the CDR3 is 15 residues. Deletions cut 2 bases from V and 3 bases from J, with 11 bases between. Germline lookup yields CDR1 MGHRA and CDR2 YSYEKL. Profiling relied on immunoSEQ multiplex PCR, and the TCRdb table lists in-frame clones only, not all of them. Seen here are under 65,000 clones, 86% observed once, and the top ten hold approximately 5.4%. What was sequenced was PBMCs. V and J are TRBV4-1 and TRBJ1-5; D is perhaps TRBD1 (5 bases). The sequence came from a human donor in good health. Some clones in this sample may be carry-over from other donors' samples. The DNA of the CDR3 is TGCGCCAGCAGCCAAAGAAGACAGAACAATCAGCCCCAGCATTTT. Amino acids: CASSQRRQNNQPQHF.